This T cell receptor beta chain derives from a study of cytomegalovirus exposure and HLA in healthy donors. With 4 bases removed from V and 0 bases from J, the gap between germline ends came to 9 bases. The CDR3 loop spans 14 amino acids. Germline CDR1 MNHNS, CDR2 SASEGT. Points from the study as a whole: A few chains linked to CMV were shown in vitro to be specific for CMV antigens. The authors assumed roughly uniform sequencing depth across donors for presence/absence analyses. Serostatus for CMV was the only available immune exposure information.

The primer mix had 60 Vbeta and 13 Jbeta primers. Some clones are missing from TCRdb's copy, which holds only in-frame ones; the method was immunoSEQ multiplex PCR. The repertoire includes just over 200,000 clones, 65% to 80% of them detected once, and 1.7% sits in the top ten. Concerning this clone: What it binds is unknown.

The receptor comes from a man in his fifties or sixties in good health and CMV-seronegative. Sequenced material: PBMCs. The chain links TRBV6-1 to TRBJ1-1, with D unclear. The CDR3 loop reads CASSGPSVNTEAFF. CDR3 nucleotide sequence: TGTGCCAGCAGTGGCCCTTCAGTGAACACTGAAGCTTTCTTT.